The T cell receptor beta chain under discussion was sequenced for a study of T cells of healthy individuals. TCRdb used MiXCR to reprocess the 5' RACE reads, holding one entry per CDR3 protein. The table has 100,000 or so distinct CDR3 sequences, 17% seen once; the top ten hold roughly 6.2%. Per germline, CDR1 SGHVS and CDR2 FQNEAQ. This CDR3 has 15 amino acids. Trimming took 5 bases from V and 6 from J; bases not matched to a gene: 5. The TCR sequence derives from a human donor in good health. The rearrangement joins TRBV7-8 to TRBJ2-3; 13 nucleotides line up with TRBD2. Written as DNA, the CDR3 is TGTGCCAGCAGCCGGACTAGCGGGAGATCCGATACGCAGTATTTT. Translated, it gives CASSRTSGRSDTQYF.